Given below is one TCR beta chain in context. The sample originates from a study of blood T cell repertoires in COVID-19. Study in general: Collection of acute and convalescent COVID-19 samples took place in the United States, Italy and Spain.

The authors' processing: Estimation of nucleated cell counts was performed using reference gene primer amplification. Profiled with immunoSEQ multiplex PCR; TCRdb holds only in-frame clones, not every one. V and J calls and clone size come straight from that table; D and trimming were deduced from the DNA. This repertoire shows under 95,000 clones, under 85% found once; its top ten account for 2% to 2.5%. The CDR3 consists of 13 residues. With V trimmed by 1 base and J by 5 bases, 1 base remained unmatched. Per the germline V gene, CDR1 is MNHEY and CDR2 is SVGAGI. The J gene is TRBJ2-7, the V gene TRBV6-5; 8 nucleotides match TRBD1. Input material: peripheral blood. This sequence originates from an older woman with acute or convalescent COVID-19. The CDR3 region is CASSYLTGDEQYF. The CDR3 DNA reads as TGTGCCAGCAGTTACTTGACAGGGGACGAGCAGTACTTC.